This TCR beta chain originates from a study of cytomegalovirus exposure and HLA in healthy donors. Findings of the study overall: Earlier findings revealed that most TCR beta V segments proved productive either about 87% or about 30% of the time. Later analysis demonstrated an association between a missense DCLRE1C variant and TCR beta V- and J-gene trimming. A reported reduction in N-insertions relative to the roughly 640-donor mean was seen in an Asian-associated ancestry cluster in a later analysis.

The PCR ran on 60 Vbeta and 13 Jbeta primers. Profiled with immunoSEQ multiplex PCR; TCRdb holds only in-frame clones, not every one. The sample carries some 170,000 clones, approximately 81% recorded once. This clone was detected a few times. Its antigen remains unknown. The CDR3 runs 15 residues. V dropped 4 bases and J dropped 1; count of bases not matched to a gene: 4. CDR1 is LGHNA and CDR2 is YSLEER in the germline V gene. Sequencing used PBMCs. The sequence was collected from a woman aged 25 to 39 in good health and CMV-seronegative. The rearrangement links TRBV4-3 to TRBJ1-5; 7 bases align to TRBD1. Here the CDR3 reads CASSLTGESNQPQHF. The CDR3 coding sequence is TGCGCCAGCAGCCTAACAGGGGAGAGCAATCAGCCCCAGCATTTT.